Listed below are T cell receptor beta chains from one sample, sequenced in a study of post-analysis software for immune sequencing data. TCRdb fed the PCR reads into MiXCR, producing one record per CDR3 protein. The table lists more than 350,000 distinct CDR3 sequences, 39% of them singletons. Sequencing was performed on blood. The receptors here all came from a girl between 2 and 10 years old with multiple sclerosis. Both conserved end residues are part of each CDR3. Each record gives: D gene, J gene, V gene, clone size, CDR3 protein, CDR3 DNA. D genes are given only for firm matches. For some rows the clone size is stated as once, few or many, or as a class when expanded; others skip it.

>TRBD2|TRBJ2-3|TRBV10-3|NA
CATISGDASTDTQYF
TGTGCCACCATTAGCGGGGACGCTAGCACAGATACGCAGTATTTT
>TRBD1|TRBJ2-1|TRBV7-3|NA
CASSIQGQEFYNEQFF
TGTGCCAGCAGCATACAGGGACAGGAATTTTACAATGAGCAGTTCTTC
>TRBD2|TRBJ2-1|TRBV6-2/TRBV6-3|NA
CASSYIQREAEQFF
TGTGCCAGCAGTTACATCCAGCGGGAGGCTGAGCAGTTCTTC
>TRBD2|TRBJ2-1|TRBV28|NA
CASSDRTSVYNEQFF
TGTGCCAGCAGCGACCGGACTAGCGTCTACAATGAGCAGTTCTTC
>NA|TRBJ1-1|TRBV9|NA
CASSTIQKANTEAFF
TGTGCCAGCAGCACCATTCAAAAAGCGAACACTGAAGCTTTCTTT
>NA|TRBJ2-1|TRBV12-3/TRBV12-4|few
CASSFPEYYNEQFF
TGTGCCAGCAGTTTCCCGGAGTACTACAATGAGCAGTTCTTC
>TRBD1|TRBJ1-6|TRBV7-3|few
CASSQGQGYSPLHF
TGTGCCAGCAGCCAGGGACAGGGATATTCACCCCTCCACTTT
>TRBD1|TRBJ1-2|TRBV2|few
CASRHRDRALANYGYTF
TGTGCCAGCAGACACCGGGACAGGGCGTTGGCTAACTATGGCTACACCTTC
>TRBD1|TRBJ1-2|TRBV20-1|NA
CSAPPGTGVYGHTF
TGCAGTGCTCCCCCCGGGACAGGGGTCTATGGCCACACCTTC
>NA|TRBJ1-4|TRBV28|NA
CASSPLRGLTNEKLFF
TGTGCCAGCAGCCCCCTGAGAGGACTAACTAATGAAAAACTGTTTTTT
>NA|TRBJ2-3|TRBV24-1|NA
CARARDTQYF
TGTGCCCGAGCGCGAGATACGCAGTATTTT
>TRBD1|TRBJ2-1|TRBV5-6|NA
CASSSAWTGPPNEQFF
TGTGCCAGCAGCTCAGCCTGGACAGGACCTCCCAATGAGCAGTTCTTC
>NA|TRBJ1-2|TRBV28|few
CASSRQLTSYGYTF
TGTGCCAGCAGTCGTCAGCTAACTAGCTATGGCTACACCTTC
>TRBD1|TRBJ2-7|TRBV7-3|NA
CASSSSAGQGQMFEQYF
TGTGCCAGCAGCTCCTCAGCGGGACAGGGCCAGATGTTCGAGCAGTACTTC
>NA|TRBJ2-7|TRBV7-2|few
CASSLGRDEQYF
TGTGCCAGCAGCTTAGGGAGGGACGAGCAGTACTTC
>NA|TRBJ1-5|TRBV28|few
CASSLFGGRQPQHF
TGTGCCAGCAGTTTATTTGGAGGGAGGCAGCCCCAGCATTTT
>NA|TRBJ1-1|TRBV5-1|few
CASIPGMGIFTEAFF
TGCGCCAGCATTCCCGGGATGGGGATATTCACTGAAGCTTTCTTT
>NA|TRBJ2-7|TRBV18|NA
CASSPSRGWGEQYF
TGTGCCAGCTCACCTTCTAGGGGCTGGGGCGAGCAGTACTTC
>NA|TRBJ1-2|TRBV9|NA
CASSVSGGYGYTF
TGTGCCAGCAGCGTCTCGGGGGGGTATGGCTACACCTTC
>TRBD1|TRBJ2-5|TRBV12-3/TRBV12-4|few
CASTLTGQIEEQYF
TGTGCCAGCACCTTAACGGGACAGATTGAAGAGCAGTACTTC
>NA|TRBJ2-5|TRBV5-5|NA
CASSIITGNQETQYF
TGTGCCAGCAGCATCATAACAGGGAATCAAGAGACCCAGTACTTC
>NA|TRBJ1-2|TRBV20-1|few
CSAREIVSNYGYTF
TGCAGTGCTAGAGAGATAGTGAGCAACTATGGCTACACCTTC
>TRBD2|TRBJ2-3|TRBV28|NA
CASSFPSGASDTQYF
TGTGCCAGCAGTTTCCCCAGCGGGGCCTCAGATACGCAGTATTTT
>NA|TRBJ2-1|TRBV7-8|NA
CASSLARGFKGSGYNNEQFF
TGTGCCAGCAGCTTAGCGCGGGGATTCAAGGGATCTGGTTATAACAATGAGCAGTTCTTC
>NA|TRBJ1-2|TRBV28|NA
CASRPLGSRHYGYTF
TGTGCCAGCAGGCCCTTGGGCTCCAGGCACTATGGCTACACCTTC
>NA|TRBJ2-3|TRBV7-6|NA
CASSLDARADTQYF
TGTGCCAGCAGCTTGGACGCACGGGCAGATACGCAGTATTTT
>NA|TRBJ1-5|TRBV4-1|NA
CASSQGPQGNQPQHF
TGCGCCAGCAGCCAGGGGCCTCAGGGCAATCAGCCCCAGCATTTT
>NA|TRBJ2-4|TRBV12-3/TRBV12-4|NA
CASTPGDLGAAKNIQYF
TGTGCCAGCACCCCGGGAGACTTAGGGGCGGCCAAAAACATTCAGTACTTC
>NA|TRBJ1-6|TRBV15|NA
CATSRGLETDSPLHF
TGTGCCACCAGCAGAGGCCTCGAGACTGATTCACCCCTCCACTTT
>NA|TRBJ1-2|TRBV5-6|NA
CASSANGVYGYTF
TGTGCCAGCAGCGCTAACGGCGTCTATGGCTACACCTTC
>NA|TRBJ1-5|TRBV4-1|NA
CASSQSDGYQPQHF
TGCGCCAGCAGCCAAAGCGACGGCTATCAGCCCCAGCATTTT
>NA|TRBJ2-5|TRBV21-1|few
CASSILRTLQETQYF
TGTGCCAGCAGCATCCTGAGGACTCTCCAAGAGACCCAGTACTTC
>NA|TRBJ2-5|TRBV18|NA
CASSSRQDQETQYF
TGTGCCAGCTCATCCCGACAGGACCAAGAGACCCAGTACTTC
>NA|TRBJ2-7|TRBV5-1|NA
CASSLQGIGYEQYF
TGCGCCAGCAGCTTGCAGGGAATCGGGTACGAGCAGTACTTC
>NA|TRBJ2-1|TRBV12-3/TRBV12-4|NA
CASSPDYQNEQFF
TGTGCCAGCAGCCCCGACTATCAGAATGAGCAGTTCTTC
>NA|TRBJ2-1|TRBV4-1|few
CASSQGLPEIEQFF
TGCGCCAGCAGCCAAGGACTACCGGAAATTGAGCAGTTCTTC
>NA|TRBJ1-5|TRBV28|NA
CASSQYGNQPQHF
TGTGCCAGCAGTCAATACGGCAATCAGCCCCAGCATTTT
>NA|TRBJ1-5|TRBV6-5|few
CASSYGPNSNQPQHF
TGTGCCAGCAGTTACGGACCAAATAGCAATCAGCCCCAGCATTTT